These 30 T cell receptor beta chains were all obtained from the same sample, sequenced in a study of regulatory T cells in long-lasting Graves disease. The TCR beta library used iRepertoire HTBI primers with Arm-PCR amplification of CDR3. TCRdb itself ran the multiplex PCR reads through MiXCR, one entry per CDR3 protein. Among roughly 360,000 distinct CDR3 sequences listed, 10% to 15% were seen once. Specified time point: newly diagnosed GD, antithyroid drugs for less than 3 months. Extracted PBMC RNA gave rise to the TCR library. These data were also reused for a study on T cells in Graves' hyperthyroidism and ophthalmopathy.

The sequences come from peripheral blood mononuclear cells (PBMCs), collected at new diagnosis, from a patient treated with antithyroid drugs. The receptor source for this set is a woman aged 18-30 years with Graves disease.

In its sample, this clonotype was seen many times. The chain combines TRBV2 with TRBJ1-2, with a tentative D call TRBD1 (6 bases). Germline values: CDR1 SNHLY, CDR2 FYNNEI. This CDR3 is built from 15 residues. Trimming left V 8 bases short and J 8 bases short, with 24 bases between. The CDR3, as DNA: TGTGCCAGCCAGGGGTCTTTCGATCTATCGAGGGGCTACACCTTC. Translated, it gives CASQGSFDLSRGYTF.

Ten or more counts support this clonotype. The chain joins TRBV29-1 to TRBJ1-2; D perhaps matches TRBD1 (6 bases). CDR3 length equals 13 residues. V was pared by 3 bases and J by 4 bases, with 12 bases between. Germline values: CDR1 SQVTM, CDR2 ANQGSEA. The CDR3: CSVDDRRSYGYTF. For the CDR3, the DNA is TGCAGCGTTGATGACAGGCGGAGCTATGGCTACACCTTC.

This clonotype was seen many times. V gene TRBV9 combines with J gene TRBJ1-2; D uncertain. V lost 2 bases to trimming and J lost 5 bases, with 10 bases between them. Germline V gene lookup returns CDR1 SGDLS and CDR2 YYNGEE. The CDR3 contains 13 residues. CDR3 bases: TGTGCCAGCAGCGTTGGCAGCCAGTATGGCTACACCTTC. The encoded protein is CASSVGSQYGYTF.

This clonotype has a handful of counts. The CDR3 coding sequence is TGTGCCAGCAGCGTATATGGTCGGGCAGGGGAAGCTTTCTTT. This codes for CASSVYGRAGEAFF. This chain connects TRBV9 to TRBJ1-1; D may be TRBD1 (5 bases). V lost 1 base and J lost 8, with 15 bases in between. Looked up from germline, CDR1 is SGDLS and CDR2 is YYNGEE. The CDR3 contains 14 residues.

In this sample, this clonotype turned up many times. The gene calls are TRBV7-8 and TRBJ2-7; perhaps TRBD1 as D (6 bases). The CDR3 covers 14 residues. The V and J ends lost 5 bases and 1 base respectively, with 12 bases between them. Germline lookup yields CDR1 SGHVS and CDR2 FQNEAQ. CDR3 nucleotides: TGTGCCAGCAGCATCCGGGACAATTCCTACGAGCAGTACTTC. Translation: CASSIRDNSYEQYF.

V usage is TRBV13 and J usage is TRBJ2-1; D call uncertain. The closer fit of TRBJ2-5 to the DNA end suggests the J call may be wrong. The CDR3 is made up of 12 amino acids. Per germline, CDR1 PRHDT and CDR2 FYEKMQ (reference sequence). CDR3 sequence (DNA): TGTGCCAGCAGCTCTACCCTTGGGACCCAGTACTTC. It codes for CASSSTLGTQYF.

This clonotype was seen repeatedly, ten times or more. The J gene is TRBJ2-3, the V gene TRBV7-2, with 7 bases fitting TRBD2. This CDR3 comprises 16 residues. Germline V gives CDR1 SGHTA, CDR2 FQGNSA. V shed 2 bases and J 1 base; nucleotides not matched to a gene: 6. CDR3 residues: CASSLYAGERTDTQYF. The CDR3 region has the DNA TGTGCCAGCAGCTTATATGCGGGAGAGCGCACAGATACGCAGTATTTT.

On this clonotype itself: The junction differs from germline at one of its ends, possibly a read error. The genes are TRBV5-1 and TRBJ2-7; TRBD2 might be the D (6 bases). This CDR3 contains 15 residues. Germline V gene sequence: CDR1 SGHRS, CDR2 YFSETQ. This CDR3 is CASSPSGTGAYEQYF. The CDR3 DNA follows: TGTGCCAGCAGCCCCTCCGGGACTGGAGCCTACGAGCAGTACTTC. Looking up the rest from reference TRBV5-1 and TRBJ2-7 gives the full variable domain: KAGVTQTPRYLIKTRGQQVTLSCSPISGHRSVSWYQQTPGQGLQFLFEYFSETQRNKGNFPGRFSGRQFSNSRSEMNVSTLELGDSALYLCASSPSGTGAYEQYFGPGTRLTVT.

This clonotype was seen repeatedly, ten times or more. The rearrangement joins TRBV7-2 to TRBJ2-5; either TRBD1 or TRBD2 may fit D (5 bases each). The CDR3 has 12 amino acids. The V and J ends lost 5 bases and 5 bases respectively, with 9 bases between them. Germline CDR1 SGHTA, CDR2 FQGNSA. The CDR3 DNA reads as TGTGCCAGCAGCCTCGGGACGGAGACCCAGTACTTC. This gives the protein CASSLGTETQYF.

CDR3 sequence (DNA): TGCAGTGCTCAGGACAACGGGCCTTATCTCCACTTT. Translation: CSAQDNGPYLHF. This chain uses TRBV20-1 with TRBJ1-6; TRBD1 is a possible D gene (5 bases). This CDR3 is 12 amino acids long. CDR1 DFQATT and CDR2 SNEGSKA come from the germline V gene (reference sequence). V gave up 5 bases and J gave up 16 bases, with 18 bases separating them.

At least ten counts were recorded for this clonotype. The chain is built from TRBV28 and TRBJ2-1, with TRBD2 matching 8 bases. CDR3 size: 22 residues. From germline, CDR1 is MDHEN and CDR2 SYDVKM. Trimming cost V 5 bases and J 10 bases; bases outside gene matches: 34. The CDR3 DNA reads as TGTGCCAGCAGTCGATTACCGTATGCAGATTACTCCGGGACTAGGAGGATCGTGGAGCAGTTCTTC. Its translation: CASSRLPYADYSGTRRIVEQFF.

This clonotype was detected many times. The CDR3 DNA reads as TGTGCCAGCAGCTTAGGGCAGCCGCGAACCGGGGAGCTGTTTTTT. The encoded protein is CASSLGQPRTGELFF. V gene TRBV7-3 combines with J gene TRBJ2-2, with D unclear. Between the trimmed V and J ends, which lost 2 bases and 5 bases, there was a span of 12 bases. Per germline, CDR1 SGHTA and CDR2 FQGTGA. The CDR3 loop spans 15 amino acids.

Concerning this clonotype: A much larger clone is a single base away; this may be a read error. This chain joins TRBV2 and TRBJ2-1; D remains unclear. Trimming stripped 11 bases from V and 7 bases from J, with 15 bases between. The CDR3 runs to 12 residues. The germline V gene encodes CDR1 SNHLY and CDR2 FYNNEI. The CDR3 loop reads CAGVLNRNEQFF. CDR3 DNA sequence: TGTGCCGGTGTCTTAAACCGGAATGAGCAGTTCTTC.

This clonotype appeared a few times. The chain carries TRBV7-6 and TRBJ2-1; TRBD1 matches 9 bases. Unmatched junction bases numbered 6, after V lost 4 bases and J lost 2 bases. The CDR3 totals 16 residues. Germline V gene sequence: CDR1 SGHVS, CDR2 FNYEAQ. CDR3 sequence (DNA): TGTGCCAGCAGCTCCGCCGGGACAGGGCCCTACAATGAGCAGTTCTTC. Translated: CASSSAGTGPYNEQFF.

The V and J genes are TRBV24-1 and TRBJ1-1, with 7 positions matching TRBD1. J gave up 1 base and V 7 bases, and 8 bases lay outside the gene matches. Germline V gives CDR1 KGHDR, CDR2 SFDVKD. The CDR3 runs 15 residues. This CDR3 is CATRDTSGGNTEAFF. The DNA of the CDR3 is TGTGCCACCAGGGACACCTCAGGGGGGAACACTGAAGCTTTCTTT.

This clonotype was observed many times. The chain recombines TRBV5-8 with TRBJ1-1; 8 bases are a match to TRBD1. The CDR3 loop spans 14 amino acids. Trimming took 9 bases from V and 0 from J; bases not matched to a gene: 7. Per germline, CDR1 SGHTS and CDR2 YDEGEE. CDR3 region: CATGQGFMNTEAFF. DNA for the CDR3: TGTGCCACAGGACAGGGTTTTATGAACACTGAAGCTTTCTTT.

This clonotype was seen ten or more times. This sequence joins TRBV7-9 and TRBJ1-2; 8 nucleotides match TRBD1. V shed 6 bases and J 5 bases; nucleotides not matched to a gene: 8. The germline CDR1 and CDR2 sequences are SEHNR and FQNEAQ (reference sequence). The CDR3 consists of 14 residues. Written as DNA, the CDR3 is TGTGCCAGCAGGAGCTGGACAGGGAAATATGGCTACACCTTC. Its translation: CASRSWTGKYGYTF.

This clonotype was seen repeatedly, ten times or more. The V call is TRBV11-2, the J call TRBJ2-7, with D uncertain. Trimming pared 0 bases from V and 2 bases from J, leaving 5 bases between. The length of the CDR3 is 13 residues. The germline CDR1 and CDR2 sequences are SGHAT and FQNNGV. CDR3 coding DNA: TGTGCCAGCAGCTTAGAAGTGGCCTACGAGCAGTACTTC. This encodes CASSLEVAYEQYF.

This clonotype was observed a handful of times. The V gene is TRBV4-3, the J gene TRBJ1-2; 10 bases agree with TRBD1. The germline CDR1 and CDR2 sequences are LGHNA and YSLEER. The CDR3 is 15 residues long. The J segment lost 7 bases and the V segment lost 3 bases, leaving 8 bases of the junction unmatched. The CDR3 protein is CASSHTDRGLSGYTF. The CDR3 DNA sequence: TGCGCCAGCAGCCACACCGACAGGGGGCTTAGTGGCTACACCTTC.

The table lists this clonotype with a few counts. The chain couples TRBV25-1 to TRBJ2-1; 11 nucleotides agree with TRBD2. V lost 6 bases to trimming and J lost 1 base; unmatched junction nucleotides: 11. CDR1 and CDR2 from the germline V gene are MGHDK and SYGVNS. This CDR3 region has 18 residues. CDR3 residues: CASSLRMGLAASYNEQFF. In nucleotides, the CDR3 is TGTGCCAGCAGCCTAAGAATGGGACTAGCGGCTTCCTACAATGAGCAGTTCTTC.

CDR3 nucleotide sequence: TGCAGTTCCTTTAGGGACGGACTAGACTATGGCTACACCTTC. It is translated as CSSFRDGLDYGYTF. The chain combines TRBV20-1 with TRBJ1-2; tentative D call: TRBD1 (5 bases). The CDR3 runs to 14 residues. Germline lookup yields CDR1 DFQATT and CDR2 SNEGSKA (reference sequence). V was pared by 8 bases and J by 3 bases, with 19 bases between.

This clonotype has just a few counts. The chain recombines TRBV2 with TRBJ2-1, with 7 bases lining up with TRBD1. Germline V gives CDR1 SNHLY, CDR2 FYNNEI. V gave up 3 bases and J gave up 0 bases; unmatched junction bases: 2. The CDR3 runs 15 residues. The CDR3 protein is CASSDPGGSYNEQFF. The CDR3 region has the DNA TGTGCCAGCAGTGACCCAGGGGGCTCCTACAATGAGCAGTTCTTC.

The chain is built from TRBV4-3 and TRBJ2-7; 10 bases match TRBD2. Germline V gene lookup returns CDR1 LGHNA and CDR2 YSLEER. V dropped 4 bases and J dropped 0; count of bases not matched to a gene: 6. The length of the CDR3 is 16 residues. In DNA, the CDR3 is TGCGCCAGCAGCCCAGTAGGGACTAGCGTCTCCTACGAGCAGTACTTC. It translates to CASSPVGTSVSYEQYF.

This clonotype was seen at least ten times. J is TRBJ2-1 and V is TRBV20-1; 10 positions match TRBD2. V lost 1 base, J lost 0 bases, and 3 bases stayed unmatched. From germline, CDR1 is DFQATT and CDR2 SNEGSKA (reference sequence). This CDR3 contains 16 residues. CDR3 amino acids: CSARGTSGRSYNEQFF. DNA of the CDR3: TGCAGTGCTAGAGGGACTAGCGGTCGCTCCTACAATGAGCAGTTCTTC.

This clonotype was detected a few times. The chain couples TRBV4-3 to TRBJ2-3; 10 bases agree with TRBD1. CDR1 and CDR2 (germline): LGHNA, YSLEER. This CDR3 contains 16 residues. V shed 2 bases and J 2 bases; nucleotides not matched to a gene: 4. CDR3 nucleotides: TGCGCCAGCAGCCAAAGGGACAGGGGATACACAGATACGCAGTATTTT. It specifies CASSQRDRGYTDTQYF.

This clonotype was seen ten or more times. This chain joins TRBV3-1 and TRBJ2-3, with D uncertain. Trimming pared 0 bases from V and 7 bases from J, leaving 11 bases between. Germline V gene data show CDR1 as LGHDT and CDR2 as YNNKEL (reference sequence). The CDR3 runs to 14 residues. The CDR3 sequence is CASSQDIPPHTQYF. The CDR3 DNA reads as TGTGCCAGCAGCCAAGACATCCCCCCCCATACGCAGTATTTT.

This clonotype turned up a few times. The rearrangement joins TRBV29-1 to TRBJ2-4; 10 positions agree with TRBD1. This CDR3 contains 15 residues. CDR1 and CDR2 from the germline V gene are SQVTM and ANQGSEA. Trimming took 1 base from V and 6 from J; bases not matched to a gene: 6. This CDR3 is CSVEGQGAGGNIQYF. CDR3 nucleotides: TGCAGCGTTGAAGGACAGGGGGCCGGCGGAAACATTCAGTACTTC.

This clonotype was recorded many times. The chain combines TRBV7-2 with TRBJ2-1; either TRBD1 or TRBD2 may supply D (5 bases each). Deletions cut 5 bases from V and 4 bases from J, with 12 bases between. From germline, CDR1 is SGHTA and CDR2 FQGNSA. The length of the CDR3 is 14 residues. The CDR3 coding sequence is TGTGCCAGCAGCCCCCATGGGGGATACAATGAGCAGTTCTTC. Residues: CASSPHGGYNEQFF. Using reference TRBV7-2 and TRBJ2-1 for the parts outside the CDR3, the full variable domain is GAGVSQSPSNKVTEKGKDVELRCDPISGHTALYWYRQSLGQGLEFLIYFQGNSAPDKSGLPSDRFSAERTGGSVSTLTIQRTQQEDSAVYLCASSPHGGYNEQFFGPGTRLTVL.

This clonotype was detected many times. J is TRBJ1-1 and V is TRBV6-1, with D possibly TRBD1 on 5 matching bases. V dropped 6 bases and J dropped 4 bases, with 12 bases sitting between them. This CDR3 comprises 13 residues. The germline gives CDR1 MNHNS, CDR2 SASEGT. Here the CDR3 reads CASRQGGGTEAFF. The CDR3 DNA follows: TGTGCCAGCAGGCAGGGTGGCGGCACTGAAGCTTTCTTT.

In this sample, this clonotype turned up many times. This rearrangement joins TRBV29-1 to TRBJ1-2; D possibly corresponds to TRBD1 (5 bases). Germline lookup yields CDR1 SQVTM and CDR2 ANQGSEA. The CDR3 loop spans 15 amino acids. V shed 6 bases and J shed 6 bases, with 23 bases lying between them. The CDR3 here is CSVQARAGRSDGYTF. The CDR3 coding sequence is TGCAGCGTCCAGGCCCGAGCAGGGCGGTCTGATGGCTACACCTTC.